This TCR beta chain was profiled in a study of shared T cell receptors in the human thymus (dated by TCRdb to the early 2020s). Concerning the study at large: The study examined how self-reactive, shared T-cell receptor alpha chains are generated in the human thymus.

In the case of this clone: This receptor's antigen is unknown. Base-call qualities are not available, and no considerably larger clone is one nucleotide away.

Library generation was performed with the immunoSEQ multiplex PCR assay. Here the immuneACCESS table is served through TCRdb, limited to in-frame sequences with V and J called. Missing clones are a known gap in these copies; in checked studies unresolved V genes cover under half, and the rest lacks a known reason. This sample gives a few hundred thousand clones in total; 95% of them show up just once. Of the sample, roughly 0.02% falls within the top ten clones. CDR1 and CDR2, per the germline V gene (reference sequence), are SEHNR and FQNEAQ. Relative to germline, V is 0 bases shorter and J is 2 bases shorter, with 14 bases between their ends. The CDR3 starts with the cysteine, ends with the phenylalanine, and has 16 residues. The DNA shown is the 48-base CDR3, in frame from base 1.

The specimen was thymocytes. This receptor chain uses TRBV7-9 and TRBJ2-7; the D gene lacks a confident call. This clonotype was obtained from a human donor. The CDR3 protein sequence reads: CASSLASGPEPYEQYF. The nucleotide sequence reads TGTGCCAGCAGCTTAGCGTCAGGCCCTGAACCCTACGAGCAGTACTTC.